These 20 T cell receptor beta chains were all obtained from the same sample, sequenced in a study of blood T cell repertoires in COVID-19. Sequenced by immunoSEQ multiplex PCR; TCRdb stores in-frame clones only, minus some. The sample lists hundreds of thousands of clones; more than 80% were seen once. Specimen: peripheral blood. The receptors were sampled from a woman aged 30 to 39 with COVID-19, enrolled during active disease.

The CDR3 sequence is CASSERTGPENTEAFF. The CDR3 DNA reads TGTGCCAGCAGCGAAAGGACAGGCCCCGAGAACACTGAAGCTTTCTTT. This sequence joins TRBV21-1 and TRBJ1-1; TRBD1 reflects the table's D call only, with no check against the DNA. TRBV21-1 is assigned pseudogene status. The CDR3 sequence is 16 residues long.

The rearrangement joins TRBV10-2 to TRBJ1-1; D not certain. The CDR3 totals 13 residues. Trimming left V 5 bases short and J 2 bases short, with 9 bases between. Germline V gene lookup returns CDR1 WSHSY and CDR2 SAAADI. CDR3 in amino acids: CASSTGLNTEAFF. CDR3 in DNA: TGCGCCAGCAGTACCGGACTCAACACTGAAGCTTTCTTT.

This chain connects TRBV24-1 to TRBJ1-5; TRBD1 is a possible D gene (5 bases). The CDR3 sequence is 13 residues long. The germline V and J ends were trimmed by 9 bases and 10 bases, with 18 bases remaining between them. Germline CDR1 is KGHDR and CDR2 is SFDVKD. The CDR3, as DNA: TGTGCCACCGCCTCGGCGGGGAGGGGTCCCCAGCATTTT. This codes for CATASAGRGPQHF.

About this clone itself: Within the sample, other DNA sequences also encode this same CDR3. This chain joins TRBV7-9 and TRBJ2-5; 7 bases fit TRBD2. The CDR3 spans 16 residues. V was clipped by 5 bases and J by 2 bases; unmatched bases: 11. Looked up from germline, CDR1 is SEHNR and CDR2 is FQNEAQ (reference sequence). CDR3 sequence: CASSLSTSRRQETQYF. CDR3 in DNA: TGTGCCAGCAGCCTATCGACTAGCAGACGTCAAGAGACCCAGTACTTC.

The V gene is TRBV4-3, the J gene TRBJ2-1, with a tentative D call TRBD2 (7 bases). From germline, CDR1 is LGHNA and CDR2 YSLEER. CDR3 size: 14 residues. V lost 4 bases and J 4 bases, leaving 11 bases between the germline ends. CDR3: CASSREGGYNEQFF. The CDR3 region has the DNA TGCGCCAGCAGCCGGGAGGGGGGGTACAATGAGCAGTTCTTC.

The chain has TRBV7-2 and TRBJ2-2; no reliable D call. The germline gives CDR1 SGHTA, CDR2 FQGNSA. Trimming shortened V by 1 base and J by 3 bases, and 6 bases separated the two germline ends. The CDR3 length is 14 residues. The CDR3 spells CASSLVVDTGELFF. In DNA form, the CDR3 reads TGTGCCAGCAGCTTAGTGGTAGACACCGGGGAGCTGTTTTTT. The whole variable domain, remainder taken from reference TRBV7-2 and TRBJ2-2, is GAGVSQSPSNKVTEKGKDVELRCDPISGHTALYWYRQSLGQGLEFLIYFQGNSAPDKSGLPSDRFSAERTGGSVSTLTIQRTQQEDSAVYLCASSLVVDTGELFFGEGSRLTVL.

This chain uses TRBV6-2 or TRBV6-3 with TRBJ2-3; TRBD1 agrees at 10 bases. The germline V gene encodes CDR1 MNHEY and CDR2 SVGEGT. The length of the CDR3 is 16 residues. With V trimmed by 2 bases and J by 6 bases, 8 bases remained unmatched. CDR3 in amino acids: CASSYPETGGWDTQYF. CDR3 coding DNA: TGTGCCAGCAGTTACCCCGAGACAGGGGGCTGGGATACGCAGTATTTT.

The CDR3 DNA reads TGCGCCAGCAGCCAAGAATTTGCAGGGGCAACCTACGAGCAGTACTTC. Residues: CASSQEFAGATYEQYF. The V and J genes are TRBV4-3 and TRBJ2-7; D is possibly TRBD1 (6 bases). The CDR3 totals 16 residues. Trimming removed 0 bases from V and 2 bases from J, with 14 bases in between. The germline V gene encodes CDR1 LGHNA and CDR2 YSLEER.

This chain connects TRBV6-1 to TRBJ2-3; tentative D call: TRBD1 (5 bases). Germline V gene sequence: CDR1 MNHNS, CDR2 SASEGT. V gave up 2 bases and J gave up 0 bases, with 15 bases separating them. The CDR3 sequence is 17 residues long. CDR3 DNA: TGTGCCAGCAGTGAACAGGGTCCCCCGACTAGCACAGATACGCAGTATTTT. As protein: CASSEQGPPTSTDTQYF.

This chain uses TRBV6-6 with TRBJ2-3; 8 positions match TRBD1. The CDR3 contains 14 residues. V was pared by 10 bases and J by 1 base, with 7 bases of the junction left unmatched. In germline, CDR1 is MNHNY, CDR2 SVGAGI (reference sequence). CDR3 coding DNA: TGTGCCACGGAAAACAGGGGGGGCACAGATACGCAGTATTTT. Residues: CATENRGGTDTQYF.

The V and J genes are TRBV5-1 and TRBJ1-1; D is ambiguous. Trimming took 3 bases from V and 1 from J, leaving 10 bases between them. Germline CDR1 is SGHRS and CDR2 is YFSETQ. The CDR3 contains 14 residues. The DNA of the CDR3 is TGCGCCAGCAGCTCCCAGGATGCGAACACTGAAGCTTTCTTT. This codes for CASSSQDANTEAFF. The complete variable domain, with remaining parts taken from reference TRBV5-1 and TRBJ1-1, reads KAGVTQTPRYLIKTRGQQVTLSCSPISGHRSVSWYQQTPGQGLQFLFEYFSETQRNKGNFPGRFSGRQFSNSRSEMNVSTLELGDSALYLCASSSQDANTEAFFGQGTRLTVV.

This chain connects TRBV9 to TRBJ2-3; TRBD1 is a possible D gene (6 bases). The CDR3 length is 15 residues. Germline CDR1 reads SGDLS; CDR2 reads YYNGEE. Trimming pared 3 bases from V and 2 bases from J, leaving 13 bases between. CDR3 sequence reads: CASSEEGGDTDTQYF. The DNA of the CDR3 is TGTGCCAGCAGCGAGGAAGGGGGAGACACAGATACGCAGTATTTT.

The CDR3 region is CASSRQVTAGELFF. The CDR3 nucleotides read TGTGCCAGCAGCCGCCAGGTGACGGCCGGGGAGCTGTTTTTT. This chain connects TRBV3-1 (or the pseudogene TRBV3-2) to TRBJ2-2; no clear D. Trimming removed 4 bases from V and 6 bases from J, with 12 bases in between. CDR3 length: 14 residues. CDR1 and CDR2 (germline): LGHDT, YNNKEL (reference sequence).

The chain is built from TRBV2 and TRBJ2-7; D perhaps matches TRBD2 (5 bases). The germline V gene has CDR1 SNHLY and CDR2 FYNNEI. This CDR3 has 11 amino acids. The V end was cut by 6 bases, the J end by 6 bases, with 9 bases between. CDR3 protein: CASRIGGEQYV. The CDR3 nucleotides are TGTGCCAGCAGGATCGGAGGCGAGCAGTACGTC.

The V and J genes are TRBV7-2 and TRBJ2-7; TRBD1 matches 7 bases. Trimming at V came to 3 bases and at J to 5 bases, leaving 7 bases not matched to a gene. This CDR3 contains 14 residues. CDR1 and CDR2 (germline): SGHTA, FQGNSA. CDR3 nucleotides: TGTGCCAGCAGCTTTGAGCCCAGGGGGAACGAGCAGTACTTC. It encodes CASSFEPRGNEQYF.

This chain uses TRBV10-3 with TRBJ1-1, with D uncertain. Trimming cost V 4 bases and J 2 bases, with 5 bases left between them. This CDR3 region has 12 residues. Germline V gene lookup returns CDR1 ENHRY and CDR2 SYGVKD. The CDR3 region is CAISAINTEAFF. DNA of the CDR3: TGTGCCATCAGTGCTATCAACACTGAAGCTTTCTTT.

The chain links TRBV4-1 to TRBJ1-2; TRBD1 agrees at 7 bases. This CDR3 spans 15 amino acids. CDR1 and CDR2 (germline): MGHRA, YSYEKL. Trimming took 3 bases from V and 0 from J; bases not matched to a gene: 4. The CDR3 region has the DNA TGCGCCAGCAGCCACGGGACAGCAACTAACTATGGCTACACCTTC. This encodes CASSHGTATNYGYTF.

The rearrangement links TRBV5-1 to TRBJ2-2, with D tentatively TRBD2 (6 bases). CDR3 length: 14 residues. Trimming stripped 4 bases from V and 7 bases from J, with 14 bases between. Germline V gene data show CDR1 as SGHRS and CDR2 as YFSETQ. CDR3 protein: CASSATSSLGELFF. CDR3 nucleotide sequence: TGCGCCAGCAGCGCGACTAGTTCCCTCGGGGAGCTGTTTTTT.

In this sample, this clone turned up once. The V and J genes are TRBV2 and TRBJ1-2; 9 bases are a match to TRBD1. Germline trimming cut 5 bases from V and 5 bases from J; bases unmatched to any gene: 12. The CDR3 runs to 16 residues. Germline V gene sequence: CDR1 SNHLY, CDR2 FYNNEI. CDR3 in DNA: TGTGCCAGCAGTAGGGACAGGGATGCTATTCGGTATGGCTACACCTTC. It encodes CASSRDRDAIRYGYTF.

The rearrangement joins TRBV6-2 or TRBV6-3 to TRBJ2-7; D may be TRBD1 (5 bases). CDR3 length equals 16 residues. Germline CDR1 MNHEY, CDR2 SVGEGT. V was trimmed by 2 bases and J by 5 bases, leaving 19 bases between them. The CDR3 loop is CASSYTGRSGHDEQYF. In nucleotides, the CDR3 is TGTGCCAGCAGTTACACAGGACGGTCCGGTCACGACGAGCAGTACTTC.